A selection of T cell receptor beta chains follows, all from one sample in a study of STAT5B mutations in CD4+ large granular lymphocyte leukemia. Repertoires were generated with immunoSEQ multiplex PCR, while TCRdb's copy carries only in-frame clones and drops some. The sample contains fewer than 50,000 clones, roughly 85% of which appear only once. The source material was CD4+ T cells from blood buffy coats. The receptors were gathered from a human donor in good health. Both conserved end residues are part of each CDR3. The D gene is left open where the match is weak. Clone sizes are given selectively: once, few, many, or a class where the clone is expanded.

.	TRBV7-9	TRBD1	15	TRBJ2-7	CASSLGDRGVNEQYF	TGTGCCAGCAGCTTAGGAGACAGGGGGGTCAACGAGCAGTACTTC
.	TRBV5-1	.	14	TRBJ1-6	CASSLIGGTAPLHF	TGCGCCAGCAGCTTAATCGGGGGGACGGCACCCCTCCACTTT
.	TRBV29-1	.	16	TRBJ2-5	CSVDVLGPEEEETQYF	TGCAGCGTTGACGTTCTGGGTCCCGAAGAGGAAGAGACCCAGTACTTC
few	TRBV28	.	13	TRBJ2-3	CASTSERRDTQYF	TGTGCCAGCACTAGCGAGAGAAGAGATACGCAGTATTTT
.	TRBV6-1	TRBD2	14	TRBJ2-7	CASSLAGGPGEQYF	TGTGCCAGCAGTCTAGCGGGAGGGCCAGGCGAGCAGTACTTC
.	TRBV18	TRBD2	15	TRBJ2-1	CASSPLAGGVNEQFF	TGTGCCAGCTCACCACTAGCGGGAGGGGTAAATGAGCAGTTCTTC
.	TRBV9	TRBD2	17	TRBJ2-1	CASSPMGLAGAYNEQFF	TGTGCCAGCAGCCCAATGGGACTAGCGGGAGCCTACAATGAGCAGTTCTTC
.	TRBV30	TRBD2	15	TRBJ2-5	CAWRSSGNIQETQYF	TGTGCCTGGCGCTCTAGCGGGAATATCCAAGAGACCCAGTACTTC
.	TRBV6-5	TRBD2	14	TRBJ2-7	CASSYGGSTYEQYF	TGTGCCAGCAGTTACGGCGGGAGCACCTACGAGCAGTACTTC
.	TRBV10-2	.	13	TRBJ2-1	CANRFAGSNEQFF	TGCGCCAACAGGTTCGCCGGGAGCAATGAGCAGTTCTTC
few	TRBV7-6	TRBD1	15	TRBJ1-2	CASSLTGTGGDGYTF	TGTGCCAGCAGCTTAACCGGGACAGGGGGCGACGGCTACACCTTC
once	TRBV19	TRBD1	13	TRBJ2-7	CASSADRSYEQYF	TGTGCCAGTAGTGCGGACAGGTCCTACGAGCAGTACTTC
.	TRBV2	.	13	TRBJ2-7	CASNGQGALEQYF	TGTGCCAGCAATGGTCAGGGTGCCCTCGAGCAGTACTTC
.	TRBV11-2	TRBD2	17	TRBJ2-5	CASSLGLAGGVQETQYF	TGTGCCAGCAGCTTGGGACTAGCGGGAGGGGTCCAAGAGACCCAGTACTTC
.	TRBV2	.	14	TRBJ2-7	CASSEGTAVYEQYF	TGTGCCAGCAGTGAGGGGACGGCCGTTTACGAGCAGTACTTC
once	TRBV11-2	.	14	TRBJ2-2	CASSLVGVTGELFF	TGTGCCAGCAGCTTAGTTGGGGTTACCGGGGAGCTGTTTTTT
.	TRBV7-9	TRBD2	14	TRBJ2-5	CASSALADQETQYF	TGTGCCAGCAGCGCCCTAGCGGACCAAGAGACCCAGTACTTC
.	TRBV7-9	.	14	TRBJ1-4	CASSSTGSHEKLFF	TGTGCCAGCAGTTCAACAGGGTCTCATGAAAAACTGTTTTTT
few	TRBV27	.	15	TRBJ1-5	CASSPRQGGNQPQHF	TGTGCCAGCAGCCCCCGGCAGGGAGGCAATCAGCCCCAGCATTTT
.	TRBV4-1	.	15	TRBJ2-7	CASSQAFTSPYEQYF	TGCGCCAGCAGCCAGGCGTTTACGAGCCCCTACGAGCAGTACTTC
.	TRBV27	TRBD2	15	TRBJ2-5	CASSREAGGRETQYF	TGTGCCAGCAGTCGAGAAGCGGGAGGGCGAGAGACCCAGTACTTC
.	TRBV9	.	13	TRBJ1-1	CASSVAGNTEAFF	TGTGCCAGCAGCGTCGCTGGGAACACTGAAGCTTTCTTT
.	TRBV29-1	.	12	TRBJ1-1	CSGGRGSGEAFF	TGCAGCGGGGGCCGGGGCAGCGGTGAAGCTTTCTTT
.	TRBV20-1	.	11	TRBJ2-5	CSADGLETQYF	TGCAGTGCTGACGGGCTGGAGACCCAGTACTTC
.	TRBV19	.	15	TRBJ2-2	CASRTRGGATGELFF	TGTGCCAGTAGGACTAGGGGGGGAGCTACCGGGGAGCTGTTTTTT